This entry lists 19 T cell receptor beta chains sequenced from one sample in a study of T cells in localized non-small cell lung cancer. TCRdb's copy holds only in-frame clones and misses some; the assay was immunoSEQ multiplex PCR. Of around 91,000 clones in the sample, roughly 89% are singletons; the top ten hold roughly 15%. This material consisted of peripheral blood, taken before any cancer treatment. These receptors all come from a man aged 40 to 70 with stage I squamous cell lung carcinoma.

This rearrangement joins TRBV2 to TRBJ1-5; D is possibly TRBD1 (5 bases). V lost 5 bases, J lost 2 bases, and 13 bases lay in between. This CDR3 spans 15 amino acids. Per the germline V gene, CDR1 is SNHLY and CDR2 is FYNNEI. The chain's CDR3 is CASSRDSLRNQPQHF. Written as DNA, the CDR3 is TGTGCCAGCAGTCGCGACAGTTTGCGCAATCAGCCCCAGCATTTT.

The genes are TRBV5-5 and TRBJ1-2; possibly TRBD1 for D (6 bases). The CDR3 spans 13 residues. V shed 0 bases and J shed 6 bases, with 9 bases lying between them. CDR1 and CDR2 (germline): SGHKS, YYEKEE (reference sequence). Here the CDR3 reads CASSLARGDGYTF. CDR3 DNA: TGTGCCAGCAGCTTGGCCAGGGGAGATGGCTACACCTTC.

This clone was seen only once. The chain couples TRBV9 to TRBJ2-1, with D possibly being TRBD2 (6 bases). CDR1 and CDR2 from the germline V gene are SGDLS and YYNGEE. CDR3 length equals 15 residues. V was shortened by 0 bases and J by 8 bases, with 15 bases between the two germline ends. The CDR3 loop reads CASSVEGTPGHEQFF. Written as DNA, the CDR3 is TGTGCCAGCAGCGTAGAAGGGACTCCCGGGCATGAGCAGTTCTTC.

The rearrangement joins TRBV6-6 to TRBJ1-2; tentatively, D is TRBD1 (5 bases). The V and J ends lost 2 bases and 5 bases respectively, with 12 bases between them. This CDR3 has 14 amino acids. Germline assignment: CDR1 MNHNY and CDR2 SVGAGI (reference sequence). For the CDR3, the DNA is TGTGCCAGCAGTTACAGGGCGGGACCGTATGGCTACACCTTC. Translating it yields CASSYRAGPYGYTF.

Here the CDR3 DNA reads TGTGCCTGGAGTGTAGGGCTAGCGGGGACCTACGAGCAGTACTTC. Amino acid sequence: CAWSVGLAGTYEQYF. The J gene is TRBJ2-7, the V gene TRBV30; 9 bases agree with TRBD2. The CDR3 covers 15 residues. Germline lookup yields CDR1 GTSNPN and CDR2 SVGIG (reference sequence). The junction had 5 bases not matched to a gene; V was cut back by 0 bases and J by 2 bases.

This rearrangement joins TRBV5-5 to TRBJ1-1; a possible D gene is TRBD1 (5 bases). The CDR3 runs 15 residues. V was shortened by 4 bases and J by 1 base, with 14 bases between the two germline ends. Germline CDR1 SGHKS, CDR2 YYEKEE (reference sequence). Here the CDR3 reads CASSGTGLGNTEAFF. The CDR3 DNA reads TGTGCCAGCAGCGGCACAGGATTGGGGAACACTGAAGCTTTCTTT.

This chain links TRBV6-4 with TRBJ1-1; D is unresolved. V lost 5 bases and J lost 5, with 12 bases in between. The CDR3 runs to 13 residues. CDR1 MRHNA and CDR2 SNTAGT come from the germline V gene. For the CDR3, the DNA is TGTGCCAGCAGTCGGGAAGAGGAGACTGAAGCTTTCTTT. Amino acids: CASSREEETEAFF.

There are a few counts of this clone. V and J are TRBV18 and TRBJ2-1; 12 positions agree with TRBD2. J gave up 7 bases and V 2 bases, and 3 bases lay outside the gene matches. CDR3 length: 15 amino acids. Germline values: CDR1 KGHSH, CDR2 LQKENI. The CDR3 DNA follows: TGTGCCAGCTCACCAGAGGGACTAGCGGGTAATGAGCAGTTCTTC. Translation: CASSPEGLAGNEQFF.

The V call is TRBV9, the J call TRBJ1-1; D is unresolved. The CDR3 totals 14 residues. Germline V lookup: CDR1 SGDLS, CDR2 YYNGEE. V lost 4 bases to trimming and J lost 4 bases, with 14 bases between them. CDR3 bases: TGTGCCAGCAGCCCCCGGCCGCTCGGCACTGAAGCTTTCTTT. As protein: CASSPRPLGTEAFF. Full variable domain (missing parts from reference TRBV9 and TRBJ1-1): DSGVTQTPKHLITATGQRVTLRCSPRSGDLSVYWYQQSLDQGLQFLIQYYNGEERAKGNILERFSAQQFPDLHSELNLSSLELGDSALYFCASSPRPLGTEAFFGQGTRLTVV.

The chain is built from TRBV10-3 and TRBJ1-2; 8 bases line up with TRBD1. The CDR3 loop spans 15 amino acids. The junction had 8 bases not matched to a gene; V was cut back by 3 bases and J by 5 bases. The germline V gene encodes CDR1 ENHRY and CDR2 SYGVKD. CDR3 sequence (DNA): TGTGCCATCAGTGAAACAGGGGGGAACGTATATGGCTACACCTTC. Encoded protein: CAISETGGNVYGYTF.

The chain links TRBV5-1 to TRBJ2-7, with TRBD1 matching 10 bases. The CDR3 runs 15 residues. Germline lookup yields CDR1 SGHRS and CDR2 YFSETQ. V dropped 2 bases and J dropped 2; count of bases not matched to a gene: 4. CDR3 nucleotides: TGCGCCAGCAGCTTTACGGACAGGGGGGCCTACGAGCAGTACTTC. Encoded protein: CASSFTDRGAYEQYF.

V usage is TRBV29-1 and J usage is TRBJ2-7; D unclear. The CDR3 spans 13 residues. Trimming cost V 4 bases and J 2 bases, with 12 bases left between them. CDR1 is SQVTM and CDR2 is ANQGSEA in the germline V gene. The CDR3 reads CSVVSRLPYEQYF. The CDR3 nucleotides are TGCAGCGTTGTATCTAGGCTGCCCTACGAGCAGTACTTC.

This chain connects TRBV7-2 to TRBJ1-6; 10 nucleotides match TRBD1. Per the germline V gene, CDR1 is SGHTA and CDR2 is FQGNSA. J gave up 11 bases and V 4 bases, and 8 bases lay outside the gene matches. The CDR3 is 15 amino acids. The CDR3 protein is CASSSGTGVLPPLHF. The CDR3 DNA reads TGTGCCAGCAGCTCCGGGACAGGGGTGCTTCCACCCCTCCACTTT. Using reference TRBV7-2 and TRBJ1-6 for the parts outside the CDR3, the full variable domain is GAGVSQSPSNKVTEKGKDVELRCDPISGHTALYWYRQSLGQGLEFLIYFQGNSAPDKSGLPSDRFSAERTGGSVSTLTIQRTQQEDSAVYLCASSSGTGVLPPLHFGNGTRLTVT.

V usage is TRBV5-4 and J usage is TRBJ2-5; 15 positions agree with TRBD2. The germline V gene encodes CDR1 SGHNT and CDR2 YYREEE (reference sequence). The CDR3 is 16 residues long. J was trimmed by 1 base and V by 3 bases; bases with no gene match: 1. CDR3 nucleotides: TGTGCCAGCAGCTGGACTAGCGGGGGGGCCCAAGAGACCCAGTACTTC. The encoded protein is CASSWTSGGAQETQYF.

The chain uses TRBV6-5 and TRBJ1-2; D unclear. The germline gives CDR1 MNHEY, CDR2 SVGAGI. Trimming cost V 0 bases and J 4 bases, with 9 bases left between them. The CDR3 totals 14 residues. The CDR3: CASSYSGSFYGYTF. In nucleotides, the CDR3 is TGTGCCAGCAGTTACTCGGGCAGCTTCTATGGCTACACCTTC.

Only one count was recorded for this clone. The chain couples TRBV15 to TRBJ2-6; TRBD1 is a possible D gene (5 bases). The CDR3 consists of 18 residues. V lost 2 bases, J lost 2 bases, and 16 bases lay in between. Germline V gives CDR1 LNHNV, CDR2 YYDKDF (reference sequence). CDR3 protein: CATSRQTGGFTGANVLTF. The DNA of the CDR3 is TGTGCCACCAGCAGACAAACAGGCGGCTTCACTGGGGCCAACGTCCTGACTTTC.

The J gene is TRBJ2-5, the V gene TRBV5-4; 7 bases are a match to TRBD1. CDR1 is SGHNT, CDR2 YYREEE, per germline (reference sequence). Losses at the gene ends were 0 bases for V and 4 bases for J; bases not matched to a gene: 3. There are 14 residues in the CDR3. The CDR3: CASSLAYRGETQYF. CDR3 DNA: TGTGCCAGCAGCTTGGCCTACAGGGGAGAGACCCAGTACTTC.

The V and J genes are TRBV4-2 and TRBJ1-2; 8 bases are a match to TRBD1. The CDR3 is made up of 17 amino acids. V was pared by 3 bases and J by 4 bases, with 13 bases of the junction left unmatched. Per germline, CDR1 LGHNA and CDR2 YNFKEQ. This CDR3 reads CASSQGIEGDRGYGYTF. The DNA for the CDR3 is TGTGCCAGCAGCCAGGGGATTGAGGGAGACAGGGGCTATGGCTACACCTTC.

The chain uses TRBV19 and TRBJ2-7; 10 bases agree with TRBD1. The CDR3 consists of 14 residues. The V and J ends lost 6 bases and 2 bases, in that order; junction bases with no gene match: 4. The germline V gene has CDR1 LNHDA and CDR2 SQIVND (reference sequence). The CDR3 protein is CASSMDRGTYEQYF. In nucleotides, the CDR3 is TGTGCCAGTAGCATGGACAGGGGGACCTACGAGCAGTACTTC. Using reference TRBV19 and TRBJ2-7 for the parts outside the CDR3, the full variable domain is DGGITQSPKYLFRKEGQNVTLSCEQNLNHDAMYWYRQDPGQGLRLIYYSQIVNDFQKGDIAEGYSVSREKKESFPLTVTSAQKNPTAFYLCASSMDRGTYEQYFGPGTRLTVT.